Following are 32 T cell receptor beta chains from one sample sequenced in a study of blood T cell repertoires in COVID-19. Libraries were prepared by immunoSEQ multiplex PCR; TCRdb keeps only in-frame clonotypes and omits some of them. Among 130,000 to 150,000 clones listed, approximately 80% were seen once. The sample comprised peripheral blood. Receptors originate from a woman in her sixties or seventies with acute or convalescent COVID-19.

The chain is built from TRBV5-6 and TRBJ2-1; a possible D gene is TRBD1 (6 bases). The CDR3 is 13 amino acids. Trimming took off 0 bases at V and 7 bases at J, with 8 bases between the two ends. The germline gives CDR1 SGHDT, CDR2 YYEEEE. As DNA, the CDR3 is TGTGCCAGCAGCTTGGTACAGGGTAATGAGCAGTTCTTC. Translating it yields CASSLVQGNEQFF.

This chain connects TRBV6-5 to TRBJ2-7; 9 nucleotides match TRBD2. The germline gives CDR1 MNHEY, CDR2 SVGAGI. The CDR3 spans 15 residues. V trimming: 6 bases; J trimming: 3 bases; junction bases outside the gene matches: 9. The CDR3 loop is CASRATSGSFYEQYF. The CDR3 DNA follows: TGTGCCAGCAGGGCGACTAGCGGTTCTTTCTACGAGCAGTACTTC.

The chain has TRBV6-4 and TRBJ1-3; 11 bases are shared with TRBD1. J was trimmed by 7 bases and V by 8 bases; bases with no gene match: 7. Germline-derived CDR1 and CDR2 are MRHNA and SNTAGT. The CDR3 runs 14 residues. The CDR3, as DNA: TGTGCCAGCGGCGGGACAGGGGGATCGAACACCATATATTTT. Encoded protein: CASGGTGGSNTIYF.

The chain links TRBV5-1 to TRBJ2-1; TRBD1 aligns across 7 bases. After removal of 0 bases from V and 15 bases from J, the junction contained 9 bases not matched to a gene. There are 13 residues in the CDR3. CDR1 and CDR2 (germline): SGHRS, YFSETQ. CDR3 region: CASSLAADRVGFF. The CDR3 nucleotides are TGCGCCAGCAGCTTGGCCGCAGACAGGGTTGGGTTCTTC.

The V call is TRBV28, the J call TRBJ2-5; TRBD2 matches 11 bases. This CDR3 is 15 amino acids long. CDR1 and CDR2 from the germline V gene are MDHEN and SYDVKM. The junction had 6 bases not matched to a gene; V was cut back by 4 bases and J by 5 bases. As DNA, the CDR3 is TGTGCCAGCAGTTCACTAGCGGGAGTGTCGGAGACCCAGTACTTC. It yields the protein CASSSLAGVSETQYF.

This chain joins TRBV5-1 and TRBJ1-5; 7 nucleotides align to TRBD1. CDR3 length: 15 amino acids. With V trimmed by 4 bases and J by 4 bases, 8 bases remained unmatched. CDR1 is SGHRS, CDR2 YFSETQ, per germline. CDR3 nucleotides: TGCGCCAGCAGCCTAACTGGGACAGTAAATCAGCCCCAGCATTTT. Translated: CASSLTGTVNQPQHF.

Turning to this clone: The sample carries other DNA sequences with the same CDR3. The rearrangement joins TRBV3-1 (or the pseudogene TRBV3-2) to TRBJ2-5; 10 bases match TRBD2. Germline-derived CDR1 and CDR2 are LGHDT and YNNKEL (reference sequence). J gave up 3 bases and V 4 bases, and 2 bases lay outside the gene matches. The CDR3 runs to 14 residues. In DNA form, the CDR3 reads TGTGCCAGCAGCCGAGCGGGAGGGGAAGAGACCCAGTACTTC. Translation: CASSRAGGEETQYF.

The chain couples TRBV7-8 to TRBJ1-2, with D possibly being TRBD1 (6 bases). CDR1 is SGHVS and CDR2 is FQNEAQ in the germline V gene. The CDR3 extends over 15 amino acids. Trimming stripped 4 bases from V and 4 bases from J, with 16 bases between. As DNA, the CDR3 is TGTGCCAGCAGCTCCGGGGGGCTAAGGGGCTATGGCTACACCTTC. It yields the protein CASSSGGLRGYGYTF.

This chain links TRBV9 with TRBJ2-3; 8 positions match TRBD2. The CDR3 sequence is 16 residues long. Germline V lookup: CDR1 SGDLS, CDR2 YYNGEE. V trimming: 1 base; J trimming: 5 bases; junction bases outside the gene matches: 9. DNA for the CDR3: TGTGCCAGCAGCGTACTCTCCGGGGGGGGCGGAGATACGCAGTATTTT. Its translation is CASSVLSGGGGDTQYF.

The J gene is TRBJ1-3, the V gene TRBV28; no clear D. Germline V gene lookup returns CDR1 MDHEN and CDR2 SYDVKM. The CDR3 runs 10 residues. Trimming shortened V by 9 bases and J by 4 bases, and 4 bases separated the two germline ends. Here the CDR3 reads CASSGNTIYF. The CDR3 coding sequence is TGTGCCAGTTCGGGAAACACCATATATTTT.

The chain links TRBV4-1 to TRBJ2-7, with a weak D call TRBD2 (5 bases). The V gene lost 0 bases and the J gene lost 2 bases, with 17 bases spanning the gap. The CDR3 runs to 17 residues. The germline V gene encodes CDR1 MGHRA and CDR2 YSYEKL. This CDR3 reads CASSQDFGTAGTYEQYF. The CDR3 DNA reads TGCGCCAGCAGCCAAGATTTTGGCACGGCCGGGACCTACGAGCAGTACTTC.

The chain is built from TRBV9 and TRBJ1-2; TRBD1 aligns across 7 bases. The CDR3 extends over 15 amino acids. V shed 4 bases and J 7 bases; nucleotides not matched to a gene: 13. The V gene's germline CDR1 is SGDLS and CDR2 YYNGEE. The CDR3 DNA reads TGTGCCAGCAGCCCTAGGGGGCAGGGTGATGGTGGCTACACCTTC. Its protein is CASSPRGQGDGGYTF.

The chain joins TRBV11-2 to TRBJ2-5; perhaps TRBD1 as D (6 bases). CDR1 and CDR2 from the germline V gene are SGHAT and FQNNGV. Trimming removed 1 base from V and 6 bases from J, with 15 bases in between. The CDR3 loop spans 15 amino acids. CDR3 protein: CASSLVGQGRKTQYF. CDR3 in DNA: TGTGCCAGCAGCTTAGTAGGGCAGGGGAGAAAGACCCAGTACTTC.

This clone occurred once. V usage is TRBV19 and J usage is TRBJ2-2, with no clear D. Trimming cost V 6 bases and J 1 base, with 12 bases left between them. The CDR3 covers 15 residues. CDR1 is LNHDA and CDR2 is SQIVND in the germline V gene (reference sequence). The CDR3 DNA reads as TGTGCCAGTAGACTTGATAGGAGGAACACCGGGGAGCTGTTTTTT. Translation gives CASRLDRRNTGELFF.

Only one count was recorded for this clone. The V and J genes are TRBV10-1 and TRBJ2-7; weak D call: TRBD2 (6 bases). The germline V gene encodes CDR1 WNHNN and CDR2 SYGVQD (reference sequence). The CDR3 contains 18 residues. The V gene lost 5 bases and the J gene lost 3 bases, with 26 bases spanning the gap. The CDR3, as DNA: TGCGCCAGCAGTAACCCCGCCGGGACTCCTGGGATCTACTACGAGCAGTACTTC. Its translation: CASSNPAGTPGIYYEQYF.

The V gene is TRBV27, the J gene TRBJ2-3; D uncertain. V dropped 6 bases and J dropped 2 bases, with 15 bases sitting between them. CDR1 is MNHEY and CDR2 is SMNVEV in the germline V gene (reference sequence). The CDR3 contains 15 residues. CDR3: CASRSRPGTTDTQYF. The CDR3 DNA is TGTGCCAGCAGATCACGCCCGGGTACCACAGATACGCAGTATTTT.

CDR3 in amino acids: CARSLRDLTGNATYEQYF. DNA for the CDR3: TGTGCCAGAAGCTTGAGAGACTTAACAGGGAATGCCACCTACGAGCAGTACTTC. J is TRBJ2-7 and V is TRBV5-3, with D perhaps matching TRBD1 (6 bases). TRBV5-3 is labeled an ORF, and its function is uncertain. V lost 1 base and J lost 2, with 22 bases in between. The CDR3 has 18 residues.

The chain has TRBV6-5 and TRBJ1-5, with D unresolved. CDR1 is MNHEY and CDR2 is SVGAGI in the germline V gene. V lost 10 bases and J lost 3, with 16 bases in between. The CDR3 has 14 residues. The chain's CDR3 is CAIQTGFFNQPQHF. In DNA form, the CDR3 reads TGTGCCATCCAGACGGGGTTCTTCAATCAGCCCCAGCATTTT.

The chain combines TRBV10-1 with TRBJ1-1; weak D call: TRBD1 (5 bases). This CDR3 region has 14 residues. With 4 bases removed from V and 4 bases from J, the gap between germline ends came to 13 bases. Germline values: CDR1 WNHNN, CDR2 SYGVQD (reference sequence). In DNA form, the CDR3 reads TGCGCCAGCAGTGTCGGGCAGGGCGGCACTGAAGCTTTCTTT. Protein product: CASSVGQGGTEAFF.

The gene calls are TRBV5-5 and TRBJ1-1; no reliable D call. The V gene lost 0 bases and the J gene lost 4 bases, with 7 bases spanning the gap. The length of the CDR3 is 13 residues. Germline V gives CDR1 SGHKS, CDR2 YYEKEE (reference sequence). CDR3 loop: CASSLGVPTEAFF. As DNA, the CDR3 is TGTGCCAGCAGCTTGGGCGTGCCCACTGAAGCTTTCTTT.

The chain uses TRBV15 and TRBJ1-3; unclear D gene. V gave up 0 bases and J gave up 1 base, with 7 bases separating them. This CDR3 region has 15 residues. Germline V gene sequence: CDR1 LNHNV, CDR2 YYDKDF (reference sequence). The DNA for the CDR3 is TGTGCCACCAGCAGAGACCGGGGTTCTGGAAACACCATATATTTT. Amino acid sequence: CATSRDRGSGNTIYF.

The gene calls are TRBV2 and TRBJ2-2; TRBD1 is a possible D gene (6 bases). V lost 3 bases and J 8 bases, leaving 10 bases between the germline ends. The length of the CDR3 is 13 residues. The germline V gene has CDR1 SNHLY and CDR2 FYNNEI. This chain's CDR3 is CASSDRGRGELFF. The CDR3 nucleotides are TGTGCCAGCAGTGACAGGGGCCGAGGGGAGCTGTTTTTT.

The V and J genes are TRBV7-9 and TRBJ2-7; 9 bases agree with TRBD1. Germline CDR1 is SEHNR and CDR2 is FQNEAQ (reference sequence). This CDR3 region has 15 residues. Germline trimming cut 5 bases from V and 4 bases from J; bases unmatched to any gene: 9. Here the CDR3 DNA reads TGTGCCAGCAGCCGTCGGACAGGGGATATGTACGAGCAGTACTTC. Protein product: CASSRRTGDMYEQYF.

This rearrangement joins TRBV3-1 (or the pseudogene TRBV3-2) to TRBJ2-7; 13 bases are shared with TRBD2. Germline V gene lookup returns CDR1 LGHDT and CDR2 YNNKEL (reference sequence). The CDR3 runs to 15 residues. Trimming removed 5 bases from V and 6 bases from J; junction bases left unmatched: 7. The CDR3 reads CASSSTSGRDTEQYF. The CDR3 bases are TGTGCCAGCAGCTCAACTAGCGGGAGGGACACCGAGCAGTACTTC.

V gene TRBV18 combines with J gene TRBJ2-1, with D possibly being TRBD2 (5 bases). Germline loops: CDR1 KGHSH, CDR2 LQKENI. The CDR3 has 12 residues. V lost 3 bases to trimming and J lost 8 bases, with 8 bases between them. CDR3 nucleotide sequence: TGTGCCAGCTCACCCCCTAGCTATGAGCAGTTCTTC. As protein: CASSPPSYEQFF. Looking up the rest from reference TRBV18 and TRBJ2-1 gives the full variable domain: NAGVMQNPRHLVRRRGQEARLRCSPMKGHSHVYWYRQLPEEGLKFMVYLQKENIIDESGMPKERFSAEFPKEGPSILRIQQVVRGDSAAYFCASSPPSYEQFFGPGTRLTVL.

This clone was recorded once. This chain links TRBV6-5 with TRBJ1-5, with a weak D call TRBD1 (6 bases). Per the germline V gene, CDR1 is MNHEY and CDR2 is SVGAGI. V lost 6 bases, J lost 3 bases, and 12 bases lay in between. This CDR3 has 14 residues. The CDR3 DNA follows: TGTGCCAGCAGACTCGGACAGACCAATCAGCCCCAGCATTTT. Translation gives CASRLGQTNQPQHF.

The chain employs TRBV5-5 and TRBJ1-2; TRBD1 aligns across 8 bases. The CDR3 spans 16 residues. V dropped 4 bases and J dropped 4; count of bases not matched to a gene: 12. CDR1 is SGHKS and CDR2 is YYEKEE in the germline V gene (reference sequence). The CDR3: CASSPAIGTGFYGYTF. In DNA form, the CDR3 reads TGTGCCAGCAGCCCCGCTATCGGGACAGGCTTCTATGGCTACACCTTC.

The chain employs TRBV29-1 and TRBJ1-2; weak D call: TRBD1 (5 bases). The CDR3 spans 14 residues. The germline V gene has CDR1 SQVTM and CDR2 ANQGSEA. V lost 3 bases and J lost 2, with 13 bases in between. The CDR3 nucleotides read TGCAGCGTTGATGCCCCGAAGGGGAACTATGGCTACACCTTC. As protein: CSVDAPKGNYGYTF.

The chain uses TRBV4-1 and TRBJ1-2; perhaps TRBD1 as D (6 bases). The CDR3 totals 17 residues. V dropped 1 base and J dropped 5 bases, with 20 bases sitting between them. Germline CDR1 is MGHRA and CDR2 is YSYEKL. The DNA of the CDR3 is TGCGCCAGCAGCCAAGTGGGTCCGGGACACAGGCCGTATGGCTACACCTTC. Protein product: CASSQVGPGHRPYGYTF.

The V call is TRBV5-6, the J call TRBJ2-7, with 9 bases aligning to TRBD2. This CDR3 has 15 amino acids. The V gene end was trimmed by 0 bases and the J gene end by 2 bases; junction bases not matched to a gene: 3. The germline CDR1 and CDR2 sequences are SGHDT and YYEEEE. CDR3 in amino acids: CASSLAGTSPYEQYF. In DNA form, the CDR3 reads TGTGCCAGCAGCTTGGCCGGGACTAGCCCCTACGAGCAGTACTTC.

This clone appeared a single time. DNA for the CDR3: TGCAGCGTTGGGCTTAGCGGGAGAGTCAATGAGCAGTTCTTC. Translated: CSVGLSGRVNEQFF. This chain links TRBV29-1 with TRBJ2-1, with TRBD2 identical over 9 bases. The junction had 7 bases not matched to a gene; V was cut back by 4 bases and J by 6 bases. The CDR3 has 14 amino acids. From germline, CDR1 is SQVTM and CDR2 ANQGSEA.

CDR3 DNA sequence: TGCGCCAGCAGCTTACTGGACAGGCGGGATGAAAAACTGTTTTTT. It codes for CASSLLDRRDEKLFF. The chain is built from TRBV5-1 and TRBJ1-4; 7 bases are shared with TRBD1. CDR3 length: 15 residues. Germline V gene lookup returns CDR1 SGHRS and CDR2 YFSETQ. The junction had 7 bases not matched to a gene; V was cut back by 2 bases and J by 6 bases.